This TCR beta chain is from a study of CD8+ T cells in alopecia areata. The wider study: Tofacitinib was taken orally by treated patients, and the dose was 5 to 10 mg twice daily. Regarding the study as a whole: With tofacitinib ongoing, many expanded lesional clones persisted in both scalp and blood. Among the top 100, expanded CD8+ clones, as well as scalp clonality, were significantly decreased by tofacitinib.

Treatment in this sample: oral pan-JAK inhibitor, 5-10 mg twice daily. Using a FACSAria, the CD4+ and CD8+ T cells were sorted from the PBMCs. Sequencing relied on a cDNA template that was reverse transcribed from extracted RNA. The protocol was immunoSEQ multiplex PCR, while the TCRdb copy is restricted to in-frame clones and leaves out a portion. The sample carries over 250,000 clones, around three fifths recorded once. Trimming took off 3 bases at V and 3 bases at J, with 6 bases between the two ends. Germline V CDR1 and CDR2: SGHDT, YYEEEE. The CDR3 is 12 amino acids. With respect to this clone: Its antigen is still unknown. Other DNA sequences in the sample encode the same CDR3.

The source material was CD4+ T cells sorted from blood, sampled between weeks 51 and 54, from a patient treated with tofacitinib. This sequence was found in a human donor with alopecia areata. The chain combines TRBV5-6 with TRBJ2-5; D may be TRBD1 (6 bases). Here the CDR3 DNA reads TGTGCCAGCAGCTGGACAGAAGAGACCCAGTACTTC. This encodes CASSWTEETQYF.